The 27 T cell receptor beta chains presented below share a single source sample, sequenced in a study of technical replicates of blood from a few donors. Clones were sequenced by immunoSEQ multiplex PCR, and TCRdb holds only the in-frame ones, with some missing. The repertoire holds tens of thousands of clones, with around 95% as singletons. Material for sequencing was T cells isolated from PBMCs. These receptors originate from a human donor in good health.

This chain links TRBV2 with TRBJ2-2; no clear D. Germline CDR1 is SNHLY and CDR2 is FYNNEI. The CDR3 runs 15 residues. Trimming took 7 bases from V and 4 from J, leaving 16 bases between them. The CDR3 here is CASTPGYRTTGELFF. In nucleotides, the CDR3 is TGTGCCAGCACGCCTGGGTACAGAACCACCGGGGAGCTGTTTTTT.

The chain recombines TRBV5-1 with TRBJ1-2, with TRBD1 identical over 11 bases. The CDR3 runs to 14 residues. CDR1 and CDR2 (germline): SGHRS, YFSETQ. J gave up 7 bases and V 4 bases, and 6 bases lay outside the gene matches. CDR3 sequence reads: CASSARTGGVGYTF. In DNA, the CDR3 is TGCGCCAGCAGCGCGAGGACAGGGGGCGTTGGCTACACCTTC. The whole variable domain, filled in from reference TRBV5-1 and TRBJ1-2, reads KAGVTQTPRYLIKTRGQQVTLSCSPISGHRSVSWYQQTPGQGLQFLFEYFSETQRNKGNFPGRFSGRQFSNSRSEMNVSTLELGDSALYLCASSARTGGVGYTFGSGTRLTVV.

The chain combines TRBV29-1 with TRBJ2-6; the D gene is possibly TRBD2 (6 bases). V lost 7 bases and J 4 bases, leaving 23 bases between the germline ends. This CDR3 spans 17 amino acids. Germline assignment: CDR1 SQVTM and CDR2 ANQGSEA. DNA of the CDR3: TGCAGCGCTTACCCCCAGGGACTTGACCCCGGGGCCAACGTCCTGACTTTC. It translates to CSAYPQGLDPGANVLTF. The full variable domain, with the rest looked up from reference TRBV29-1 and TRBJ2-6, is SAVISQKPSRDICQRGTSLTIQCQVDSQVTMMFWYRQQPGQSLTLIATANQGSEATYESGFVIDKFPISRPNLTFSTLTVSNMSPEDSSIYLCSAYPQGLDPGANVLTFGAGSRLTVL.

The chain links TRBV6-6 to TRBJ2-2, with TRBD2 as a possible D gene (6 bases). Germline loops: CDR1 MNHNY, CDR2 SVGAGI (reference sequence). CDR3 size: 14 residues. The germline V and J ends were trimmed by 2 bases and 4 bases, with 8 bases remaining between them. CDR3 bases: TGTGCCAGCAGTTACGGAGGGAGCACCGGGGAGCTGTTTTTT. Protein sequence: CASSYGGSTGELFF.

About this clone itself: Sequence at one end of the junction differs from germline and may be a read error. The CDR3 is CASSPTGAYSSPLHF. The CDR3 DNA is TGCGCCAGCAGCCCAACAGGGGCTTATAGTTCACCCCTCCACTTT. The chain joins TRBV4-1 to TRBJ1-6; TRBD1 agrees at 7 bases. CDR3 size: 15 residues. CDR1 and CDR2 from the germline V gene are MGHRA and YSYEKL.

The chain uses TRBV2 and TRBJ1-5, with D unclear. The CDR3 consists of 13 residues. The germline V gene encodes CDR1 SNHLY and CDR2 FYNNEI. V was shortened by 8 bases and J by 4 bases, with 12 bases between the two germline ends. The CDR3 reads CASGETLNQPQHF. DNA of the CDR3: TGTGCCAGCGGGGAGACCCTTAATCAGCCCCAGCATTTT.

This chain connects TRBV6-1 to TRBJ1-2; 7 nucleotides match TRBD1. CDR3 size: 15 residues. Germline V gene data show CDR1 as MNHNS and CDR2 as SASEGT. The ends lost 2 bases at V and 2 bases at J; junction bases unmatched: 5. CDR3 nucleotides: TGTGCCAGCAGTGAACCCGGGACAGTGAACTATGGCTACACCTTC. Encoded protein: CASSEPGTVNYGYTF.

The rearrangement uses TRBV13 and TRBJ2-7, with a tentative D call TRBD2 (7 bases). With 8 bases removed from V and 2 bases from J, the gap between germline ends came to 10 bases. This CDR3 has 12 amino acids. Germline V gives CDR1 PRHDT, CDR2 FYEKMQ (reference sequence). CDR3 bases: TGTGCCAGCGGGGGGGCCCCCTACGAGCAGTACTTC. Encoded protein: CASGGAPYEQYF.

This clone was seen more than once but under ten times. V is TRBV30 and J is TRBJ1-1; D is uncertain. Germline-derived CDR1 and CDR2 are GTSNPN and SVGIG (reference sequence). The CDR3 covers 14 residues. V was shortened by 1 base and J by 0 bases, with 9 bases between the two germline ends. The CDR3 reads CAWSDRILNTEAFF. The CDR3 nucleotides read TGTGCCTGGAGTGACAGAATTTTGAACACTGAAGCTTTCTTT.

V and J are TRBV6-5 and TRBJ1-5, with TRBD1 identical over 8 bases. Germline V gene data show CDR1 as MNHEY and CDR2 as SVGAGI. The trim removed 0 bases at V and 7 bases at J, leaving 2 bases unmatched. The length of the CDR3 is 14 residues. CDR3 residues: CASSYSTGEQPQHF. The CDR3 DNA reads TGTGCCAGCAGTTACTCGACAGGGGAACAGCCCCAGCATTTT.

The chain uses TRBV5-1 and TRBJ2-3; TRBD2 aligns across 12 bases. The trim removed 4 bases at V and 6 bases at J, leaving 9 bases unmatched. Germline V CDR1 and CDR2: SGHRS, YFSETQ. CDR3 size: 16 residues. CDR3 loop: CASSAPTSGSADTQYF. CDR3 DNA: TGCGCCAGCAGCGCCCCGACTAGCGGGAGTGCGGATACGCAGTATTTT.

This clone was detected once. The gene calls are TRBV7-9 and TRBJ2-1; D may be TRBD1 (6 bases). Germline CDR1 is SEHNR and CDR2 is FQNEAQ (reference sequence). The CDR3 is 12 residues long. Between the trimmed V and J ends, which lost 2 bases and 10 bases, there was a span of 9 bases. The CDR3 loop is CASSLRGWEQFF. The CDR3 nucleotides are TGTGCCAGCAGCTTAAGGGGGTGGGAGCAGTTCTTC.

The chain couples TRBV19 to TRBJ1-2; 10 bases are a match to TRBD1. Trimming at V came to 5 bases and at J to 5 bases, leaving 5 bases not matched to a gene. The germline CDR1 and CDR2 sequences are LNHDA and SQIVND (reference sequence). The CDR3 loop spans 14 amino acids. CDR3 amino acids: CASSEVDRGYGYTF. The CDR3 DNA is TGTGCCAGTAGTGAAGTGGACAGGGGGTATGGCTACACCTTC.

J is TRBJ2-5 and V is TRBV19, with 7 bases fitting TRBD2. Trimming removed 5 bases from V and 5 bases from J; junction bases left unmatched: 11. This CDR3 comprises 15 residues. Germline V gives CDR1 LNHDA, CDR2 SQIVND (reference sequence). The CDR3 here is CASSALAASVETQYF. For the CDR3, the DNA is TGTGCCAGTAGTGCCCTAGCGGCCTCGGTGGAGACCCAGTACTTC.

The chain joins TRBV19 to TRBJ1-5; TRBD1 agrees at 8 bases. V was pared by 6 bases and J by 6 bases, with 4 bases of the junction left unmatched. Germline loops: CDR1 LNHDA, CDR2 SQIVND (reference sequence). The CDR3 length is 13 residues. CDR3 amino acids: CASSATGGQPQHF. Written as DNA, the CDR3 is TGTGCCAGTAGCGCCACAGGGGGTCAGCCCCAGCATTTT.

The chain couples TRBV2 to TRBJ2-3; 8 positions match TRBD2. Germline V gene data show CDR1 as SNHLY and CDR2 as FYNNEI. The CDR3 sequence is 14 residues long. Trimming removed 6 bases from V and 3 bases from J; junction bases left unmatched: 5. The CDR3: CASSLAGPTDTQYF. DNA for the CDR3: TGTGCCAGCAGCCTAGCGGGCCCGACAGATACGCAGTATTTT.

The J gene is TRBJ2-1, the V gene TRBV19; D is unresolved. The ends were cut back, 3 bases at V and 10 bases at J, with 13 bases in the middle. This CDR3 is 13 amino acids long. CDR1 and CDR2 from the germline V gene are LNHDA and SQIVND (reference sequence). The DNA for the CDR3 is TGTGCCAGTAGTATTTCTCGTCGGCGGGAGCAGTTCTTC. Protein product: CASSISRRREQFF.

The chain has TRBV7-6 and TRBJ1-3, with 10 bases aligning to TRBD1. The junction had 15 bases not matched to a gene; V was cut back by 5 bases and J by 2 bases. Germline values: CDR1 SGHVS, CDR2 FNYEAQ. This CDR3 region has 19 residues. This chain's CDR3 is CASSETRQGATTTGNTIYF. The DNA for the CDR3 is TGTGCCAGCAGCGAAACCCGACAGGGGGCGACAACAACTGGAAACACCATATATTTT.

V and J are TRBV9 and TRBJ2-5, with 7 bases matching TRBD2. Trimming cost V 5 bases and J 5 bases; bases outside gene matches: 12. Germline CDR1 and CDR2: SGDLS and YYNGEE. This CDR3 spans 15 amino acids. The CDR3 region is CASSFGIAGGETQYF. Written as DNA, the CDR3 is TGTGCCAGCAGTTTCGGAATAGCGGGTGGGGAGACCCAGTACTTC.

The V gene is TRBV15, the J gene TRBJ1-1, with 8 bases that match TRBD1. CDR1 LNHNV and CDR2 YYDKDF come from the germline V gene (reference sequence). The CDR3 extends over 14 amino acids. With 3 bases clipped from V and 7 bases from J, the junction kept 7 bases outside the gene matches. DNA of the CDR3: TGTGCCACCAGCAGGACAGGGGCGGCAATTGAAGCTTTCTTT. Encoded protein: CATSRTGAAIEAFF.

This CDR3 reads CASSQGSHGYTF. In DNA, the CDR3 is TGTGCCAGCTCCCAGGGAAGTCATGGCTACACCTTC. This sequence joins TRBV6-5 and TRBJ1-2; D perhaps matches TRBD1 (5 bases). The CDR3 length is 12 residues. V gave up 8 bases and J gave up 6 bases, with 13 bases separating them. The germline gives CDR1 MNHEY, CDR2 SVGAGI.

The chain recombines TRBV11-2 with TRBJ1-1, with D uncertain. V lost 0 bases and J lost 5, with 10 bases in between. CDR1 is SGHAT and CDR2 is FQNNGV in the germline V gene. The CDR3 sequence is 14 residues long. CDR3 sequence reads: CASSLDRERTEAFF. The CDR3 DNA is TGTGCCAGCAGCTTAGACCGGGAGAGGACTGAAGCTTTCTTT.

The gene calls are TRBV18 and TRBJ2-3; TRBD2 aligns across 8 bases. Germline assignment: CDR1 KGHSH and CDR2 LQKENI. CDR3 size: 19 residues. V trimming: 6 bases; J trimming: 2 bases; junction bases outside the gene matches: 19. CDR3 in DNA: TGTGCCAGCTCCGCCGGGGAGAGCGGGGGCCCAGCATTCACAGATACGCAGTATTTT. Protein sequence: CASSAGESGGPAFTDTQYF.

CDR3 loop: CASSGPPLDSELNYGYTF. CDR3 in DNA: TGTGCCAGCAGTGGCCCGCCCCTAGACAGCGAGCTCAACTATGGCTACACCTTC. The gene calls are TRBV6-1 and TRBJ1-2; D is possibly TRBD1 (5 bases). Trimming took 4 bases from V and 2 from J, leaving 23 bases between them. The CDR3 has 18 residues. Germline values: CDR1 MNHNS, CDR2 SASEGT.

This rearrangement joins TRBV27 to TRBJ2-5; the D is unclear. The CDR3 covers 12 residues. Between the trimmed V and J ends, which lost 0 bases and 4 bases, there was a span of 3 bases. Germline CDR1 and CDR2: MNHEY and SMNVEV (reference sequence). The CDR3: CASSLSGETQYF. In DNA, the CDR3 is TGTGCCAGCAGTTTATCCGGAGAGACCCAGTACTTC.

The rearrangement links TRBV30 to TRBJ1-2; a weak D match, TRBD1 (5 bases). The CDR3 extends over 13 amino acids. Germline assignment: CDR1 GTSNPN and CDR2 SVGIG (reference sequence). The V end lost 4 bases, the J end lost 0 bases, and 9 bases lay between the germline ends. The CDR3 DNA reads TGTGCCTGGACTGCAGGGACTAACTATGGCTACACCTTC. The encoded protein is CAWTAGTNYGYTF. Full variable domain (outside the CDR3, taken from reference TRBV30 and TRBJ1-2): SQTIHQWPATLVQPVGSPLSLECTVEGTSNPNLYWYRQAAGRGLQLLFYSVGIGQISSEVPQNLSASRPQDRQFILSSKKLLLSDSGFYLCAWTAGTNYGYTFGSGTRLTVV.

The chain carries TRBV28 and TRBJ1-1; D call uncertain. CDR3 length: 12 amino acids. Germline V lookup: CDR1 MDHEN, CDR2 SYDVKM. V was clipped by 2 bases and J by 1 base, with 2 bases between them. CDR3 coding DNA: TGTGCCAGCAGTTTACAGAACACTGAAGCTTTCTTT. Translating gives CASSLQNTEAFF.